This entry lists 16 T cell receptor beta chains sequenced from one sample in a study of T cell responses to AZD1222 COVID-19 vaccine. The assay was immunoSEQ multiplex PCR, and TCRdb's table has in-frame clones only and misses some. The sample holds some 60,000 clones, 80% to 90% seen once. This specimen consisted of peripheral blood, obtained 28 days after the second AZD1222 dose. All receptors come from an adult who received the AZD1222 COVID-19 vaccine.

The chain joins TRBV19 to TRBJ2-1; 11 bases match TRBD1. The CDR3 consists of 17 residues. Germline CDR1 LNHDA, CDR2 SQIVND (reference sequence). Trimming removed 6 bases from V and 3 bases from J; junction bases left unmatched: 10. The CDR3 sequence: CASRRRTGTGGYNEQFF. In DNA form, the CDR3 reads TGTGCCAGTAGGCGAAGAACCGGGACAGGGGGCTACAATGAGCAGTTCTTC.

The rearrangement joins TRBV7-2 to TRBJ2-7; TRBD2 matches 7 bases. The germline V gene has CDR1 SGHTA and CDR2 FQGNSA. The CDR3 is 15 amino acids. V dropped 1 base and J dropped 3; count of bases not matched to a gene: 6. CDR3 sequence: CASSLGGLAVYEQYF. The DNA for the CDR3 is TGTGCCAGCAGCTTAGGCGGTCTAGCGGTCTACGAGCAGTACTTC.

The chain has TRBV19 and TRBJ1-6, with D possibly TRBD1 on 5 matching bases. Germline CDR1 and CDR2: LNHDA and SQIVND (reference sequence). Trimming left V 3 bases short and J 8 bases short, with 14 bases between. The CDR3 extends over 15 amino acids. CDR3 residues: CASSMDQGVYSPLHF. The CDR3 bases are TGTGCCAGTAGTATGGACCAGGGAGTATATTCACCCCTCCACTTT. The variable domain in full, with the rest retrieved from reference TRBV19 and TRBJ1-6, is DGGITQSPKYLFRKEGQNVTLSCEQNLNHDAMYWYRQDPGQGLRLIYYSQIVNDFQKGDIAEGYSVSREKKESFPLTVTSAQKNPTAFYLCASSMDQGVYSPLHFGNGTRLTVT.

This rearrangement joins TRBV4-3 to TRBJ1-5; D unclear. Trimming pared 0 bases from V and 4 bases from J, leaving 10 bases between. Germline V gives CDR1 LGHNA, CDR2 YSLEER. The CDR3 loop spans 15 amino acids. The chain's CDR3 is CASSQDIGGNQPQHF. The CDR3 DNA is TGCGCCAGCAGCCAAGATATAGGTGGTAATCAGCCCCAGCATTTT.

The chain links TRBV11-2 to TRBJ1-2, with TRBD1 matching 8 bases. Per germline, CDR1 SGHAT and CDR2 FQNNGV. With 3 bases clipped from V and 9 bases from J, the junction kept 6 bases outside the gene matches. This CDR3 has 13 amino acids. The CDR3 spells CASSFQGAYSYTF. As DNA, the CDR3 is TGTGCCAGCAGCTTCCAGGGGGCGTATAGCTACACCTTC.

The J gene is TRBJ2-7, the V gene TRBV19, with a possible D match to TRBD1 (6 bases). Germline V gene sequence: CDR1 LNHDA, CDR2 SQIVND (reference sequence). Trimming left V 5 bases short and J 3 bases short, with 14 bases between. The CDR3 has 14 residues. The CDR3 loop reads CASSPRQESYEQYF. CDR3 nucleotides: TGTGCCAGTAGTCCTCGACAGGAGAGCTACGAGCAGTACTTC.

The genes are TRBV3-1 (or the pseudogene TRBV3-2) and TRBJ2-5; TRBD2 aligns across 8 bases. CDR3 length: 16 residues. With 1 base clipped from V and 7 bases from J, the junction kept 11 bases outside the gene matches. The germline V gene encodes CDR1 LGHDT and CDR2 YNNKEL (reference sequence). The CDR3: CASSQAGGPKGGTQYF. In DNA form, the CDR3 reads TGTGCCAGCAGCCAAGCGGGAGGGCCAAAAGGGGGGACCCAGTACTTC.

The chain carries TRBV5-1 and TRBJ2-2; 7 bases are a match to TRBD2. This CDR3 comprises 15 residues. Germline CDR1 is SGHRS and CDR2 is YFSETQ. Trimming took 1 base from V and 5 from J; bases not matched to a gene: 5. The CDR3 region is CASSLMGGRTGELFF. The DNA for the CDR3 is TGCGCCAGCAGCTTGATGGGAGGGCGAACCGGGGAGCTGTTTTTT.

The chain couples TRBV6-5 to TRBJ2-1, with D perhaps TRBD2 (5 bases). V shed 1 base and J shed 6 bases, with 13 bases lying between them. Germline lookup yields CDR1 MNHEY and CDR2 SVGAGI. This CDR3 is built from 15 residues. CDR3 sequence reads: CASSYLGEAPNEQFF. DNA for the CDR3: TGTGCCAGCAGTTACTTGGGAGAGGCCCCCAATGAGCAGTTCTTC.

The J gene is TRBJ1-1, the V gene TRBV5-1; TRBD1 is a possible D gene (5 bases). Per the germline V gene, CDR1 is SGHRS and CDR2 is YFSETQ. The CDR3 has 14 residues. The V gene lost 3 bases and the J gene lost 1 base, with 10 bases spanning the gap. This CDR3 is CASSSGSENTEAFF. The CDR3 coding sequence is TGCGCCAGCAGCTCAGGGTCGGAGAACACTGAAGCTTTCTTT.

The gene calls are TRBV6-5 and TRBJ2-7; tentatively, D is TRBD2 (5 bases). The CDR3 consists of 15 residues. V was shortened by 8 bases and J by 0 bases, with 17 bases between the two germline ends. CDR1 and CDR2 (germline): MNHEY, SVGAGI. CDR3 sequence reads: CASGIQTGSSYEQYF. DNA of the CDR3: TGTGCCAGCGGAATCCAGACTGGGAGCTCCTACGAGCAGTACTTC.

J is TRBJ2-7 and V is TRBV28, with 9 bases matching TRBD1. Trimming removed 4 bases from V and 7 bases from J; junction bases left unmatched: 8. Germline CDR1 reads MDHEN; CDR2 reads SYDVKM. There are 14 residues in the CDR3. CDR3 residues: CASSWRGTGREQYF. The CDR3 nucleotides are TGTGCCAGCAGTTGGAGGGGGACAGGGAGGGAGCAGTACTTC.

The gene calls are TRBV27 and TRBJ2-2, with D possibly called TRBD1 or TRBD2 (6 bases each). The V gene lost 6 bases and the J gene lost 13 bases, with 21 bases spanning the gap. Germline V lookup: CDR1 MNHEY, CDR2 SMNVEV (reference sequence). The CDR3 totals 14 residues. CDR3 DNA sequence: TGTGCCAGCAGCCAGGGACATCAACGGGGAGGGCTGTTTTTT. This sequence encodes CASSQGHQRGGLFF.

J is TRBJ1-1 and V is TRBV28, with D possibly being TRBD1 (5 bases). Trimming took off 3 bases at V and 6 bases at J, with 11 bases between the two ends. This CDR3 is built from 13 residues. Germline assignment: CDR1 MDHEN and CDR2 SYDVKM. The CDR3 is CASSFPGTSEAFF. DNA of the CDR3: TGTGCCAGCAGTTTTCCCGGGACTTCTGAAGCTTTCTTT. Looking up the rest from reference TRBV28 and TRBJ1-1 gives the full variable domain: DVKVTQSSRYLVKRTGEKVFLECVQDMDHENMFWYRQDPGLGLRLIYFSYDVKMKEKGDIPEGYSVSREKKERFSLILESASTNQTSMYLCASSFPGTSEAFFGQGTRLTVV.

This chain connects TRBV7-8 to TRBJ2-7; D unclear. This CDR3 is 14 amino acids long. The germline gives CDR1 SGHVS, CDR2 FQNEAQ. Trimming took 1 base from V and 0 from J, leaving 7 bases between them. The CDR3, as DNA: TGTGCCAGCAGCTTAGTCTCAGGCTCCTACGAGCAGTACTTC. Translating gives CASSLVSGSYEQYF.

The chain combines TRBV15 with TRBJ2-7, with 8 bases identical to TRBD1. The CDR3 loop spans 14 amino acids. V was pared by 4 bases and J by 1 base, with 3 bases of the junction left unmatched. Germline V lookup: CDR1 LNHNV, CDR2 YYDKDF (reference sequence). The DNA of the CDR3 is TGTGCCACCAGCACCGACAGGGGATCCTACGAGCAGTACTTC. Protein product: CATSTDRGSYEQYF. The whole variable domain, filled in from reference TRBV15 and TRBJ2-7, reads DAMVIQNPRYQVTQFGKPVTLSCSQTLNHNVMYWYQQKSSQAPKLLFHYYDKDFNNEADTPDNFQSRRPNTSFCFLDIRSPGLGDTAMYLCATSTDRGSYEQYFGPGTRLTVT.